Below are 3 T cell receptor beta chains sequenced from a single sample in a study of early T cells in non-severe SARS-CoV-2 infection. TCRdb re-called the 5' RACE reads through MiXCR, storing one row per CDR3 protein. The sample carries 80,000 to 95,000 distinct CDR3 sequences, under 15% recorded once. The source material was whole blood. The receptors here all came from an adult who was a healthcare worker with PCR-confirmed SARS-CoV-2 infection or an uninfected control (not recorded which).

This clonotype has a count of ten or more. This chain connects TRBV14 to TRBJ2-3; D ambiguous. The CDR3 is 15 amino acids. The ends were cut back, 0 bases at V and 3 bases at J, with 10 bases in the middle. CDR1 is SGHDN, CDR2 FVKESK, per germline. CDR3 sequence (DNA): TGTGCCAGCAGCCAAGATCGGTTGAATACAGATACGCAGTATTTT. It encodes CASSQDRLNTDTQYF.

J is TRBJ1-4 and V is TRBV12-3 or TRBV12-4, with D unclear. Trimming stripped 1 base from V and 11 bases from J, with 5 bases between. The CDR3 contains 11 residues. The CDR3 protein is CASSLGSKLFF. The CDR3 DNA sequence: TGTGCCAGCAGTTTAGGGAGTAAACTGTTTTTT.

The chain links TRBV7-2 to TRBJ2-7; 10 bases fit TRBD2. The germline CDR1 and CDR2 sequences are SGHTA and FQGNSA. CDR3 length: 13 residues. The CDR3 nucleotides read TGTGCCAGCAGCCTAGCGGGGGCCTACGAGCAGTACGTC. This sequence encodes CASSLAGAYEQYV.